This TCR beta chain is drawn from a study of Graves' ophthalmopathy and Graves' hyperthyroidism. Study-wide background: Peripheral blood was gathered at first diagnosis, ahead of any treatment whatsoever. Regarding the study as a whole: Ophthalmopathy could be told apart from stable hyperthyroidism by a 13-signature model (87.88% sensitivity, around 79% specificity).

The ends were cut back, 4 bases at V and 1 base at J, with 17 bases in the middle. CDR1 and CDR2 (germline): MNHEY, SVGAGI. The CDR3 loop spans 17 amino acids. RNA transcripts were the source from which TCR beta CDR3 regions were amplified. After a first-round RT-PCR with HTBI primers, a second-round multiplex PCR was run. From the multiplex PCR reads, TCRdb called clonotypes with MiXCR, one entry per CDR3 protein. The sample consists of about 500,000 distinct CDR3 sequences, roughly 14% of them appearing once. This clonotype was seen a handful of times. Its antigen is currently unknown. For donors with ophthalmopathy, the disease showed moderate-to-severe activity, reached CAS ≥3 and NOSPECS ≥4, and had lasted under 3 months. Other autoimmune disease, uncontrolled infection, pregnancy and lactation led to exclusion.

Sequencing was carried out using blood. This receptor was taken from a woman in her thirties with Graves' ophthalmopathy. J is TRBJ1-5 and V is TRBV6-5; TRBD1 might be the D (6 bases). CDR3 sequence (DNA): TGTGCCAGCAGTTCGGATAGAGCAGGGGAGAGCAATCAGCCCCAGCATTTT. Encoded protein: CASSSDRAGESNQPQHF.